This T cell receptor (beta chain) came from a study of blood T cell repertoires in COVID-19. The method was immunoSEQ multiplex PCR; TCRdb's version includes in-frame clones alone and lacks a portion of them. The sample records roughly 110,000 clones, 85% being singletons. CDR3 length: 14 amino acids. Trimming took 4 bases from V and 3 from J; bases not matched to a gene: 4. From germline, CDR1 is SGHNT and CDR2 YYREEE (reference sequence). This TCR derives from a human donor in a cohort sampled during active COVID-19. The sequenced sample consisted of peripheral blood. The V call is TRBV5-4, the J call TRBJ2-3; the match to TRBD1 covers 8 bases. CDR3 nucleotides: TGTGCCAGCAGCAGAACAGGGGGGACAGATACGCAGTATTTT. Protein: CASSRTGGTDTQYF. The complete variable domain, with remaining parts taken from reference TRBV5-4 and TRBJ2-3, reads ETGVTQSPTHLIKTRGQQVTLRCSSQSGHNTVSWYQQALGQGPQFIFQYYREEENGRGNFPPRFSGLQFPNYSSELNVNALELDDSALYLCASSRTGGTDTQYFGPGTRLTVL.